This TCR beta chain appears in the sequencing data of a study of a mutant IDH1 vaccine in newly diagnosed glioma. As for time point: week 35, safety follow-up. In the vaccine, a single dose held 300 ug of the mutant IDH1 20-mer peptide, along with topical imiquimod. Regarding this clone: What it binds is unknown.

Repertoires were generated with immunoSEQ multiplex PCR, while TCRdb's copy carries only in-frame clones and drops some. This table holds approximately 50,000 clones, 86% found once. This TCR was recovered from a man in his forties with glioma. Here the sequenced sample was PBMCs, taken from a glioma patient whose treatment included an IDH1 peptide vaccine.

The chain's CDR3 is CASTPFSSEHLYEQYF. The CDR3 coding sequence is TGTGCCAGCACCCCTTTTTCTTCAGAACACCTCTACGAGCAGTACTTC. This chain uses TRBV5-6 with TRBJ2-7; D remains ambiguous. This CDR3 is 16 amino acids long. The V gene's germline CDR1 is SGHDT and CDR2 YYEEEE. Trimming cost V 6 bases and J 3 bases, with 22 bases left between them.